The source of this TCR beta chain is a study of T-cell reconstitution after alpha-beta-depleted transplantation in children. Using unique molecular identifiers, the investigators prepared the TCRbeta library. Each CDR3 protein is one row after TCRdb ran MiXCR on the PCR reads. The profile shows about 600,000 distinct CDR3 sequences, 23% of them singletons. This clonotype was observed many times. Its target is not known. General study findings and limits: There were reportedly several hundred expanded graft clones from which alpha-beta T cells came about two months after transplant. At one year after transplant, newly produced T cells mostly accounted for T-cell counts and diversity. Recipient T cells and thymic progenitors that survived were the source of the high TCRbeta diversity seen at day 60 in some patients.

This clonotype was sampled from a boy younger than two who had a stem cell transplant for acute myeloid leukemia, so the T cells may come from the graft donor. The material sequenced was PBMCs, mostly from graft donor cells, taken 360 days after TCRalphabeta/CD19-depleted stem cell transplant.

The CDR3 sequence is CASSPQAGYTDTQYF. CDR3 sequence (DNA): TGTGCCAGCAGCCCACAAGCGGGGTACACAGATACGCAGTATTTT. The V call is TRBV9, the J call TRBJ2-3; the match to TRBD2 covers 7 bases. The CDR3 is made up of 15 amino acids. Germline V CDR1 and CDR2: SGDLS, YYNGEE. Trimming cost V 4 bases and J 2 bases; bases outside gene matches: 7.